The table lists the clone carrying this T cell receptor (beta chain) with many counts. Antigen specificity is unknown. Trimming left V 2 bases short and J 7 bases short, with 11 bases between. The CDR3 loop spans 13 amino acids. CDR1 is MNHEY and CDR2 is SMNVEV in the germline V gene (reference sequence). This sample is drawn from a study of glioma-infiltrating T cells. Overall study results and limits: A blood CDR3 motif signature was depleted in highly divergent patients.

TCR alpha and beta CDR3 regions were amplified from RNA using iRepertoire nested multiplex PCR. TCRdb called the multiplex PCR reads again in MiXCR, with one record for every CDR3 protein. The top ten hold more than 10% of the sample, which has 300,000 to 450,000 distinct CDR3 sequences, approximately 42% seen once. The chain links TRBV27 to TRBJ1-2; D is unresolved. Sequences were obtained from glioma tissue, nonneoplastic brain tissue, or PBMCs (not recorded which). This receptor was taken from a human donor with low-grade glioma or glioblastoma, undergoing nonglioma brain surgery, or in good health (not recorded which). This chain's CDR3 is CASSLGPGSGYTF. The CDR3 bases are TGTGCCAGCAGTTTAGGCCCTGGGAGTGGCTACACCTTC.